A single sample is the source of the 16 T cell receptor beta chains below, sequenced in a study of molecular identifiers for immune sequencing clone quantification. TCRdb recomputed calls from the PCR reads with MiXCR, one row per CDR3 protein. The table shows more than 550,000 distinct CDR3 sequences, with about 25% occurring only once. The specimen was naive CD8+ T cells from blood, with Jurkat cell RNA spiked in. Subset defined: FACS-sorted CD8+CD4-CCR7+CD45RA+ naive T cells. Receptor source: a human donor in good health. Some libraries in this study had Jurkat cell RNA spiked in.

In this sample, this clonotype turned up many times. The CDR3 nucleotides are TGTGCCAGCAGGGACAGAGGGAATACTGAAGCTTTCTTT. Its translation: CASRDRGNTEAFF. The gene calls are TRBV7-3 and TRBJ1-1; D might be TRBD1 (6 bases). Looked up from germline, CDR1 is SGHTA and CDR2 is FQGTGA. V lost 6 bases to trimming and J lost 5 bases, with 13 bases between them. The CDR3 is 13 amino acids.

This clonotype was observed many times. The chain has TRBV5-1 and TRBJ2-5, with D perhaps matching TRBD2 (5 bases). The CDR3 has 13 amino acids. Germline-derived CDR1 and CDR2 are SGHRS and YFSETQ. The V and J ends lost 0 bases and 6 bases respectively, with 9 bases between them. This CDR3 is CASSLGDGKTQYF. Here the CDR3 DNA reads TGCGCCAGCAGCTTGGGAGACGGGAAGACCCAGTACTTC.

With respect to this clonotype: This sequence may be a read error, since a much larger clone differs from it by one base. The rearrangement uses TRBV7-9 and TRBJ2-3; D is ambiguous. The tail of the sequence fits TRBJ1-5 better, so the J call may be wrong. This CDR3 is 16 amino acids long. Per germline, CDR1 SEHNR and CDR2 FQNEAQ (reference sequence). CDR3 loop: CASSLGLAVITDTQHF. CDR3 coding DNA: TGTGCCAGCAGCCTTGGACTAGCGGTGATAACGGATACGCAGCATTTT.

This sequence joins TRBV19 and TRBJ2-1; the D gene could be TRBD1 or TRBD2 (5 bases each). The CDR3 spans 14 residues. The V end lost 7 bases, the J end lost 8 bases, and 18 bases lay between the germline ends. Looked up from germline, CDR1 is LNHDA and CDR2 is SQIVND (reference sequence). The CDR3 loop is CASTPPEGLDEQFF. The CDR3 DNA follows: TGTGCCAGTACCCCCCCTGAGGGGTTGGATGAGCAGTTCTTC.

Notes on this clonotype: Since a much larger clone is just one base distant, this may be a read error. The chain has TRBV7-2 and TRBJ2-7; D gene ambiguous. This CDR3 region has 14 residues. The germline gives CDR1 SGHTA, CDR2 FQGNSA. CDR3 DNA: TGTGCCAGCAGCTCCAGGATAGACTCCTTCGAGCAGTACTTC. Translated, it gives CASSSRIDSFEQYF.

This clonotype was seen repeatedly, ten times or more. V is TRBV29-1 and J is TRBJ1-1; 7 bases are shared with TRBD1. Germline V gene data show CDR1 as SQVTM and CDR2 as ANQGSEA. Germline trimming cut 5 bases from V and 3 bases from J; bases unmatched to any gene: 6. The CDR3 spans 13 residues. The CDR3 reads CSVRDSDYTEAFF. The DNA for the CDR3 is TGCAGCGTTCGGGACAGCGATTACACTGAAGCTTTCTTT.

This clonotype was seen a handful of times. The CDR3 region is CASSTTGSLTDTQYF. The CDR3 nucleotides are TGTGCCAGTAGTACCACAGGGAGTCTCACAGATACGCAGTATTTT. V is TRBV19 and J is TRBJ2-3, with D maybe TRBD1 (6 bases). CDR1 LNHDA and CDR2 SQIVND come from the germline V gene (reference sequence). V lost 4 bases and J lost 2, with 13 bases in between. The CDR3 extends over 15 amino acids.

As concerns this clonotype: The junction shows a germline mismatch at one end, possibly a read error. Here the CDR3 DNA reads TGTGCCAGCAGCTTGATTTGGGACACAAGGGGCGATGGCTACACCTTC. It specifies CASSLIWDTRGDGYTF. The chain recombines TRBV5-3 with TRBJ1-2, with D possibly matching TRBD1 (6 bases). TRBV5-3 is assigned to the ORF class and has an uncertain function. CDR3 length equals 16 residues.

This clonotype was found a few times. The chain has TRBV20-1 and TRBJ2-7; 10 bases map to TRBD2. Unmatched junction bases numbered 4, after V lost 1 base and J lost 1 base. The CDR3 sequence is 15 residues long. Germline V gene lookup returns CDR1 DFQATT and CDR2 SNEGSKA (reference sequence). In DNA form, the CDR3 reads TGCAGTGCTAGAGCCCTAGCGGGGGTGTCCTACGAGCAGTACTTC. Its translation is CSARALAGVSYEQYF.

About this clonotype itself: A much larger clone sits a single nucleotide away, making a read error possible. V gene TRBV3-1 combines with J gene TRBJ1-2; D is unresolved. CDR1 is LGHDT and CDR2 is YNNKEL in the germline V gene (reference sequence). The CDR3 sequence is 16 residues long. V gave up 5 bases and J gave up 3 bases, with 19 bases separating them. The CDR3 protein is CASSADAYQRDYGYTF. In DNA, the CDR3 is TGTGCCAGCAGCGCAGATGCGTATCAGAGGGACTATGGCTACACCTTC.

This clonotype was counted at least ten times. The V gene is TRBV7-9, the J gene TRBJ2-3, with D unclear. In germline, CDR1 is SEHNR, CDR2 FQNEAQ (reference sequence). V lost 3 bases to trimming and J lost 4 bases, with 14 bases between them. The CDR3 consists of 15 residues. The CDR3 DNA follows: TGTGCCAGCAGCTTTGAGCGAACCTACTCAGATACGCAGTATTTT. Its translation: CASSFERTYSDTQYF.

This clonotype has more than one count but fewer than ten. J is TRBJ1-4 and V is TRBV4-2, with D unresolved. V lost 0 bases and J 0 bases, leaving 14 bases between the germline ends. CDR3 length: 18 residues. CDR1 and CDR2 (germline): LGHNA, YNFKEQ. The CDR3 here is CASSQERWGDSTNEKLFF. The CDR3 DNA follows: TGTGCCAGCAGCCAAGAGAGGTGGGGAGATTCAACTAATGAAAAACTGTTTTTT.

This clonotype came up many times. The rearrangement joins TRBV6-5 to TRBJ2-2; tentatively, D is TRBD2 (5 bases). V lost 5 bases and J lost 6, with 19 bases in between. This CDR3 comprises 16 residues. Germline CDR1 and CDR2: MNHEY and SVGAGI. The CDR3 DNA reads TGTGCCAGCAGTCAAAAAACGGGATTTCTAGCCGGGGAGCTGTTTTTT. Translating gives CASSQKTGFLAGELFF.

V gene TRBV11-2 combines with J gene TRBJ2-7; D may be TRBD2 (6 bases). This CDR3 spans 14 amino acids. The ends were cut back, 0 bases at V and 7 bases at J, with 13 bases in the middle. Per germline, CDR1 SGHAT and CDR2 FQNNGV. The CDR3 DNA reads as TGTGCCAGCAGCTTAGAAGGGCGACTAGATGAGCAGTACTTC. It codes for CASSLEGRLDEQYF.

The rearrangement uses TRBV9 and TRBJ2-5; D ambiguous. The CDR3 totals 13 residues. CDR1 is SGDLS, CDR2 YYNGEE, per germline. V lost 4 bases to trimming and J lost 9 bases, with 16 bases between them. As DNA, the CDR3 is TGTGCCAGCAGCAACACCTACGATCGGCCCCAGTACTTC. This gives the protein CASSNTYDRPQYF.

In this sample, this clonotype turned up many times. V gene TRBV7-2 combines with J gene TRBJ1-1; 8 positions match TRBD1. Per germline, CDR1 SGHTA and CDR2 FQGNSA. There are 14 residues in the CDR3. The ends lost 6 bases at V and 1 base at J; junction bases unmatched: 4. The DNA for the CDR3 is TGTGCCAGCAGGCAGGGGGCGGGGAACACTGAAGCTTTCTTT. Translating gives CASRQGAGNTEAFF. Variable domain in full (rest from reference TRBV7-2 and TRBJ1-1): GAGVSQSPSNKVTEKGKDVELRCDPISGHTALYWYRQSLGQGLEFLIYFQGNSAPDKSGLPSDRFSAERTGGSVSTLTIQRTQQEDSAVYLCASRQGAGNTEAFFGQGTRLTVV.